Listed below are T cell receptor beta chains from one sample, sequenced in a study of OX40 agonist ivuxolimab in advanced cancers. Repertoires were generated with immunoSEQ multiplex PCR, while TCRdb's copy carries only in-frame clones and drops some. The data hold 80,000 to 100,000 clones, with about 86% observed a single time. The sample was CD4+ or CD8+ T cells sorted from blood, taken in a trial of the OX40 agonist ivuxolimab. Source of these receptors: an adult with an advanced solid tumor such as melanoma, head and neck, liver or kidney cancer. Both conserved end residues are part of each CDR3. Each record gives: V gene, J gene, D gene, clone size, CDR3 DNA, CDR3 protein. The D gene is left open where the match is weak. Size is stated for part of the rows, as once, few or many counts, or as a class when the clone is expanded.

V gene: TRBV9; J gene: TRBJ2-5; D gene: TRBD2; clone size: .; CDR3 DNA: TGTGCCAGCAGCCCCCGCGGACTAGCGGGGGAGGAGACCCAGTACTTC; CDR3 protein: CASSPRGLAGEETQYF
V gene: TRBV10-3; J gene: TRBJ1-1; D gene: .; clone size: .; CDR3 DNA: TGTGCCATCAGTGAGTCGATACAGGGCCCTATGAACACTGAAGCTTTCTTT; CDR3 protein: CAISESIQGPMNTEAFF
V gene: TRBV5-1; J gene: TRBJ1-2; D gene: .; clone size: .; CDR3 DNA: TGCGCCAGCAGCCCGGACAGTTCTAACTATGGCTACACCTTC; CDR3 protein: CASSPDSSNYGYTF
V gene: TRBV19; J gene: TRBJ2-1; D gene: TRBD2; clone size: .; CDR3 DNA: TGTGCCAGTAGTATAATCACTAGCGGGGGGGACGAGCAGTTCTTC; CDR3 protein: CASSIITSGGDEQFF
V gene: TRBV6-5; J gene: TRBJ2-6; D gene: .; clone size: .; CDR3 DNA: TGTGCCAGCAGTTACAGGGGCGTTAGGTCCAACGTCCTGACTTTC; CDR3 protein: CASSYRGVRSNVLTF
V gene: TRBV5-1; J gene: TRBJ2-6; D gene: TRBD1; clone size: .; CDR3 DNA: TGCGCCAGCGGAAACCGGGACAGGGTCTCTGGGGCCAACGTCCTGACTTTC; CDR3 protein: CASGNRDRVSGANVLTF
V gene: TRBV10-3; J gene: TRBJ2-1; D gene: TRBD2; clone size: .; CDR3 DNA: TGTGCCATCAGTGAGGGGGCTAGCGGAGATTACAATGAGCAGTTCTTC; CDR3 protein: CAISEGASGDYNEQFF
V gene: TRBV5-1; J gene: TRBJ1-1; D gene: .; clone size: few; CDR3 DNA: TGCGCCAGCAGCCCCCCGGGACACGGGACCACTGAAGCTTTCTTT; CDR3 protein: CASSPPGHGTTEAFF
V gene: TRBV5-5; J gene: TRBJ1-6; D gene: TRBD1; clone size: .; CDR3 DNA: TGTGCCAGCAGCTTTCCGGGACAGGGGACTTCACCCCTCCACTTT; CDR3 protein: CASSFPGQGTSPLHF
V gene: TRBV4-3; J gene: TRBJ2-3; D gene: TRBD2; clone size: .; CDR3 DNA: TGCGCCAGCAGCCAAGATTCAAGCGGGAGAACAGATACGCAGTATTTT; CDR3 protein: CASSQDSSGRTDTQYF
V gene: TRBV30; J gene: TRBJ2-7; D gene: TRBD1; clone size: .; CDR3 DNA: TGTGCCTGGGCCCTCAGGGGGTCCAGCTCCTACGAGCAGTACTTC; CDR3 protein: CAWALRGSSSYEQYF
V gene: TRBV12-5; J gene: TRBJ2-7; D gene: .; clone size: .; CDR3 DNA: TGTGCTAGTGCCCCCCAGGGAAAGAGCTCCTACGAGCAGTACTTC; CDR3 protein: CASAPQGKSSYEQYF
V gene: TRBV19; J gene: TRBJ1-5; D gene: .; clone size: .; CDR3 DNA: TGTGCCAGTAGTCTGGGAGGGCCTTATCTGTATAGCAATCAGCCCCAGCATTTT; CDR3 protein: CASSLGGPYLYSNQPQHF
V gene: TRBV6-6; J gene: TRBJ2-2; D gene: .; clone size: .; CDR3 DNA: TGTGCCAGCAGCTGGGACACCGCTCCCCCCGGGGAGCTGTTTTTT; CDR3 protein: CASSWDTAPPGELFF
V gene: TRBV29-1; J gene: TRBJ2-1; D gene: TRBD2; clone size: .; CDR3 DNA: TGCAGCGCTAGCTGGACTAGCGGGACGGGGGAGCAGTTCTTC; CDR3 protein: CSASWTSGTGEQFF
V gene: TRBV7-9; J gene: TRBJ2-7; D gene: TRBD1; clone size: .; CDR3 DNA: TGTGCCAGCAGCTTAGCAACCTACGACAGGGTTTACGAGCAGTACTTC; CDR3 protein: CASSLATYDRVYEQYF
V gene: TRBV4-1; J gene: TRBJ2-7; D gene: .; clone size: .; CDR3 DNA: TGCGCCAGCAGCCAGCTTTCTGAGGGCGGGGTCTCCTACGAGCAGTACTTC; CDR3 protein: CASSQLSEGGVSYEQYF
V gene: TRBV9; J gene: TRBJ2-3; D gene: .; clone size: .; CDR3 DNA: TGTGCCAGCAGCCTCTCGGGGAGCACAGATACGCAGTATTTT; CDR3 protein: CASSLSGSTDTQYF
V gene: TRBV5-1; J gene: TRBJ1-1; D gene: .; clone size: .; CDR3 DNA: TGCGCCAGCACCGAACTTGGGGCGGAGAACACTGAAGCTTTCTTT; CDR3 protein: CASTELGAENTEAFF
V gene: TRBV19; J gene: TRBJ2-2; D gene: .; clone size: .; CDR3 DNA: TGTGCCAGTAGTATAGTACTAGCAGCCGGGGAGCTGTTTTTT; CDR3 protein: CASSIVLAAGELFF
V gene: TRBV27; J gene: TRBJ1-5; D gene: .; clone size: .; CDR3 DNA: TGTGCCAGCAGTTCAGGGAGCAATCAGCCCCAGCATTTT; CDR3 protein: CASSSGSNQPQHF